This passage covers 24 T cell receptor beta chains from one sample sequenced in a study of cytomegalovirus exposure and HLA in healthy donors. Primers for the PCR totalled 60 Vbeta and 13 Jbeta. This table comes from immunoSEQ multiplex PCR, and its TCRdb copy is limited to in-frame clones, with some not included. The repertoire includes 95,000 to 150,000 clones, 81% of them detected once, and about 3.9% sits in the top ten. The sequenced material came from PBMCs. The source is a man younger than 35 in good health and CMV-seropositive.

J is TRBJ1-5 and V is TRBV7-6; unclear D gene. With 2 bases removed from V and 4 bases from J, the gap between germline ends came to 6 bases. The germline gives CDR1 SGHVS, CDR2 FNYEAQ. The CDR3 extends over 13 amino acids. The CDR3 DNA follows: TGTGCCAGCAGCTTATCGGGGAATCAGCCCCAGCATTTT. Its protein is CASSLSGNQPQHF.

The chain links TRBV4-1 to TRBJ1-1; possibly TRBD1 for D (5 bases). V shed 3 bases and J shed 3 bases, with 17 bases lying between them. The CDR3 runs to 16 residues. Germline V CDR1 and CDR2: MGHRA, YSYEKL. The CDR3 spells CASSQNSGGGYTEAFF. DNA for the CDR3: TGCGCCAGCAGCCAGAACTCGGGGGGGGGTTACACTGAAGCTTTCTTT.

The V call is TRBV6-1, the J call TRBJ2-2, with 9 bases fitting TRBD1. V was clipped by 7 bases and J by 2 bases; unmatched bases: 5. This CDR3 region has 15 residues. Per the germline V gene, CDR1 is MNHNS and CDR2 is SASEGT. The CDR3 nucleotides read TGTGCCAGCAATCGACAGGGGGGCAACACCGGGGAGCTGTTTTTT. It encodes CASNRQGGNTGELFF.

The CDR3 coding sequence is TGTGCCAGCAGCGCCATTTCAGGGCGCCGCGATAGGTACGAGCAGTACTTC. Protein sequence: CASSAISGRRDRYEQYF. This chain links TRBV11-2 with TRBJ2-7; possible D gene TRBD1, 5 bases. The V end lost 5 bases, the J end lost 4 bases, and 24 bases lay between the germline ends. Germline CDR1 is SGHAT and CDR2 is FQNNGV. The CDR3 loop spans 17 amino acids.

The CDR3 DNA reads as TGCGCCAGCCGTGGGAGTTACACCCAAGAGACCCAGTACTTC. Its translation is CASRGSYTQETQYF. The genes are TRBV10-2 and TRBJ2-5, with D possibly TRBD2 on 5 matching bases. In germline, CDR1 is WSHSY, CDR2 SAAADI. Deletions cut 8 bases from V and 1 base from J, with 14 bases between. The CDR3 is 14 residues long.

For this clone: Other DNA sequences from this sample encode an identical CDR3 as well. This sequence joins TRBV4-3 and TRBJ1-6, with a tentative D call TRBD1 (6 bases). V gave up 0 bases and J gave up 5 bases, with 8 bases separating them. Germline V gives CDR1 LGHNA, CDR2 YSLEER. This CDR3 spans 15 amino acids. DNA of the CDR3: TGCGCCAGCAGCCAAGATCGGACAGATAATTCACCCCTCCACTTT. The encoded protein is CASSQDRTDNSPLHF.

This chain connects TRBV4-3 to TRBJ2-7; perhaps TRBD2 as D (6 bases). Germline CDR1 reads LGHNA; CDR2 reads YSLEER. The ends were cut back, 0 bases at V and 7 bases at J, with 10 bases in the middle. The CDR3 consists of 13 residues. CDR3 sequence: CASSQDIAGEQYF. CDR3 nucleotide sequence: TGCGCCAGCAGCCAAGATATTGCGGGGGAGCAGTACTTC.

The chain has TRBV7-5 and TRBJ2-7; no check of the table's D call, TRBD1, against the DNA was made. TRBV7-5 counts as a pseudogene. The CDR3 totals 16 residues. The CDR3 is CARSFPTGQKNYEQYF. The CDR3 region has the DNA TGTGCCAGAAGCTTCCCCACGGGACAGAAAAACTACGAGCAGTACTTC.

V and J are TRBV9 and TRBJ2-2; D might be TRBD2 (5 bases). The CDR3 length is 15 residues. Germline V lookup: CDR1 SGDLS, CDR2 YYNGEE. Between the trimmed V and J ends, which lost 1 base and 3 bases, there was a span of 10 bases. For the CDR3, the DNA is TGTGCCAGCAGCGTAAAAGCGGCCCACACCGGGGAGCTGTTTTTT. This sequence encodes CASSVKAAHTGELFF.

The chain couples TRBV10-2 to TRBJ2-1, with 7 bases lining up with TRBD1. The CDR3 runs 15 residues. Germline trimming cut 7 bases from V and 16 bases from J; bases unmatched to any gene: 22. The germline CDR1 and CDR2 sequences are WSHSY and SAAADI. CDR3 protein: CASTYMGQREVTPFF. For the CDR3, the DNA is TGCGCCAGCACATATATGGGACAGCGCGAAGTAACACCCTTCTTC.

This chain links TRBV6-1 with TRBJ2-1; tentative D call: TRBD1 (5 bases). Trimming removed 4 bases from V and 2 bases from J, with 12 bases in between. The CDR3 contains 15 residues. The germline gives CDR1 MNHNS, CDR2 SASEGT. The CDR3 spells CASSVRGEPYNEQFF. The CDR3 region has the DNA TGTGCCAGCAGTGTAAGGGGCGAGCCCTACAATGAGCAGTTCTTC.

The CDR3 region is CASSLRGGGASYNEQFF. The CDR3 nucleotides are TGTGCCAGCAGTCTGCGAGGCGGGGGGGCCTCCTACAATGAGCAGTTCTTC. This chain uses TRBV11-3 with TRBJ2-1; 9 bases fit TRBD2. This CDR3 spans 17 amino acids. Germline V gives CDR1 SGHNT, CDR2 YENEEA. With 6 bases clipped from V and 0 bases from J, the junction kept 9 bases outside the gene matches.

V and J are TRBV7-9 and TRBJ2-5; possible D gene TRBD1, 5 bases. The J call is uncertain, as TRBJ2-7 better fits the DNA end. CDR1 and CDR2 from the germline V gene are SEHNR and FQNEAQ (reference sequence). The CDR3 totals 14 residues. CDR3 protein: CASSLVSGWHEQYF. The DNA for the CDR3 is TGTGCCAGCAGCTTAGTTTCAGGGTGGCACGAGCAGTACTTC.

The chain employs TRBV7-9 and TRBJ1-1, with D hard to call. Germline V gene lookup returns CDR1 SEHNR and CDR2 FQNEAQ (reference sequence). CDR3 size: 14 residues. V was shortened by 6 bases and J by 1 base, with 12 bases between the two germline ends. CDR3 amino acids: CASSKVTANTEAFF. Here the CDR3 DNA reads TGTGCCAGCAGTAAAGTAACAGCGAACACTGAAGCTTTCTTT.

The V and J genes are TRBV25-1 and TRBJ1-5; 7 nucleotides match TRBD1. The germline V gene has CDR1 MGHDK and CDR2 SYGVNS. Unmatched junction bases numbered 12, after V lost 3 bases and J lost 10 bases. CDR3 length: 15 residues. CDR3 amino acids: CASSDVGTEAGPQHF. The CDR3 DNA reads as TGTGCCAGCAGTGATGTAGGGACAGAGGCCGGACCCCAGCATTTT.

This rearrangement joins TRBV7-2 to TRBJ2-7, with TRBD1 matching 8 bases. The germline V gene has CDR1 SGHTA and CDR2 FQGNSA. The CDR3 is 14 residues long. Unmatched junction bases numbered 12, after V lost 8 bases and J lost 6 bases. The CDR3 DNA reads as TGTGCCAGCTCCCTTGACAGGGGTGGACGCGAGCAGTACTTC. Its translation: CASSLDRGGREQYF.

The V and J genes are TRBV15 and TRBJ2-7; 9 nucleotides line up with TRBD2. In germline, CDR1 is LNHNV, CDR2 YYDKDF (reference sequence). After removal of 5 bases from V and 6 bases from J, the junction contained 11 bases not matched to a gene. The CDR3 has 15 amino acids. The CDR3 coding sequence is TGTGCCACCAGCCCCCGTAGGGCTAGCGGGGTCGAGCAGTACTTC. Its translation: CATSPRRASGVEQYF. The whole variable domain, filled in from reference TRBV15 and TRBJ2-7, reads DAMVIQNPRYQVTQFGKPVTLSCSQTLNHNVMYWYQQKSSQAPKLLFHYYDKDFNNEADTPDNFQSRRPNTSFCFLDIRSPGLGDTAMYLCATSPRRASGVEQYFGPGTRLTVT.

The V call is TRBV25-1, the J call TRBJ1-1, with D possibly being TRBD1 (5 bases). The germline V and J ends were trimmed by 8 bases and 7 bases, with 14 bases remaining between them. CDR1 and CDR2 from the germline V gene are MGHDK and SYGVNS. The CDR3 contains 12 residues. CDR3 DNA sequence: TGTGCCAGCCAAACGACAGTAAATGAAGCTTTCTTT. This codes for CASQTTVNEAFF.

CDR3 nucleotide sequence: TGTGCCAGCACGTCGGGAGGTCTAGGTGAGCAGTTCTTC. This translates into CASTSGGLGEQFF. The chain links TRBV6-6 to TRBJ2-1; 7 nucleotides match TRBD2. After removal of 7 bases from V and 9 bases from J, the junction contained 9 bases not matched to a gene. The CDR3 runs 13 residues. Germline CDR1 and CDR2: MNHNY and SVGAGI (reference sequence).

The gene calls are TRBV4-3 and TRBJ1-2; D is undetermined. Germline CDR1 and CDR2: LGHNA and YSLEER. The CDR3 runs 14 residues. Deletions cut 4 bases from V and 6 bases from J, with 15 bases between. Written as DNA, the CDR3 is TGCGCCAGCAGCCTAAACGCAATAACGGATGGCTACACCTTC. Its protein product is CASSLNAITDGYTF.

This clone was observed a single time. The chain joins TRBV5-8 to TRBJ2-7; 8 bases map to TRBD1. The CDR3 is 18 amino acids. Germline values: CDR1 SGHTS, CDR2 YDEGEE. Losses at the gene ends were 4 bases for V and 4 bases for J; bases not matched to a gene: 19. The CDR3 protein is CASSKPGQAISVGYEQYF. In DNA, the CDR3 is TGTGCCAGCAGCAAACCGGGACAGGCCATCAGCGTTGGGTACGAGCAGTACTTC.

This clone was detected only a few times. The CDR3 region has the DNA TGTGCCAGCAGTGAGAGTGGGCTTGAAGCTTTCTTT. Protein: CASSESGLEAFF. V usage is TRBV2 and J usage is TRBJ1-1; D remains unclear. V dropped 3 bases and J dropped 7 bases, with 9 bases sitting between them. Germline V gene lookup returns CDR1 SNHLY and CDR2 FYNNEI. The CDR3 runs to 12 residues.

This clone was seen a few times. This chain links TRBV14 with TRBJ2-3; perhaps TRBD2 as D (5 bases). V shed 0 bases and J shed 8 bases, with 9 bases lying between them. The CDR3 has 13 residues. Germline lookup yields CDR1 SGHDN and CDR2 FVKESK. The DNA for the CDR3 is TGTGCCAGCAGCCAAGATGCAGGAGGTACGCAGTATTTT. Its protein is CASSQDAGGTQYF.

The chain employs TRBV18 and TRBJ1-1; 7 bases map to TRBD1. V lost 8 bases, J lost 0 bases, and 9 bases stayed unmatched. Germline V gene sequence: CDR1 KGHSH, CDR2 LQKENI. There are 15 residues in the CDR3. The CDR3 region has the DNA TGTGCCAGCGCCACCGGGACAGCCCTGAACACTGAAGCTTTCTTT. Protein product: CASATGTALNTEAFF.